A single sample gave rise to the 18 T cell receptor beta chains below, sequenced in a study of identical twins (dated by TCRdb to the mid-2010s). The library was made by 5' RACE. The sample was run on an Illumina HiSeq 2000. TCRdb reprocessed the public reads (quality trimming at Q25 with fastp, clone calling with MiXCR) and kept in-frame beta chains. All rows with the same CDR3 protein become a single entry with the most common DNA and genes. The sample has about 690,000 distinct CDR3 sequences on record, roughly 6% of them singletons. Of the sample, around 1.7% falls within the top ten clones. Source material: naive T cells sorted from blood. The sample's cell subset or site label, in plain terms: cells isolated with a human naive T-cell isolation kit. These receptor sequences come from a man between 18 and 29 years old in good health.

Many counts were recorded for this clonotype. The chain joins TRBV12-3 or TRBV12-4 to TRBJ1-3; possible D gene TRBD1, 5 bases. Trimming cost V 6 bases and J 4 bases, with 19 bases left between them. This CDR3 is built from 16 residues. This CDR3 reads CASRITGTSSGNTIYF. CDR3 sequence (DNA): TGTGCCAGCAGGATAACCGGGACTTCCTCAGGAAACACCATATATTTT.

This clonotype showed up many times. This chain joins TRBV15 and TRBJ2-5; D unresolved. This CDR3 is built from 13 residues. V was cut by 1 base and J by 12 bases, with 15 bases left in between. Germline CDR1 reads LNHNV; CDR2 reads YYDKDF (reference sequence). The CDR3 loop reads CATSRVLSAGEYF. CDR3 nucleotides: TGTGCCACCAGCAGAGTTCTGTCAGCTGGGGAGTACTTC.

This clonotype showed up many times. CDR3 sequence reads: CSPEGSSGYNTGELFF. The CDR3 coding sequence is TGCAGTCCAGAGGGGAGTAGCGGCTATAACACCGGGGAGCTGTTTTTT. The chain employs TRBV20-1 and TRBJ2-2; TRBD2 might be the D (6 bases). The CDR3 totals 16 residues. V dropped 8 bases and J dropped 2 bases, with 21 bases sitting between them. Germline V lookup: CDR1 DFQATT, CDR2 SNEGSKA (reference sequence).

V gene TRBV6-2 or TRBV6-3 combines with J gene TRBJ2-3; 11 bases map to TRBD2. In germline, CDR1 is MNHEY, CDR2 SVGEGT. The CDR3 totals 13 residues. The V gene end was trimmed by 6 bases and the J gene end by 11 bases; junction bases not matched to a gene: 7. The CDR3 is CASRKTLAGEQYF. For the CDR3, the DNA is TGTGCCAGCAGGAAAACACTAGCGGGGGAGCAGTATTTT.

This clonotype appeared a few times. The V call is TRBV21-1, the J call TRBJ1-1. TRBV21-1 is described as a pseudogene. The CDR3 covers 12 residues. The CDR3: CASSKVGTEAFF. For the CDR3, the DNA is TGTGCCAGCAGCAAGGTAGGCACTGAAGCTTTCTTT.

This clonotype was picked up many times. The chain has TRBV11-2 and TRBJ2-5, with 7 bases that match TRBD1. Unmatched junction bases numbered 4, after V lost 2 bases and J lost 1 base. This CDR3 is 15 amino acids long. The germline CDR1 and CDR2 sequences are SGHAT and FQNNGV. This chain's CDR3 is CASSLPWDSQETQYF. CDR3 sequence (DNA): TGTGCCAGCAGCTTACCCTGGGACAGCCAAGAGACCCAGTACTTC.

The V and J genes are TRBV7-8 and TRBJ2-7; TRBD2 agrees at 13 bases. V lost 4 bases, J lost 6 bases, and 3 bases stayed unmatched. The CDR3 has 14 amino acids. Germline V CDR1 and CDR2: SGHVS, FQNEAQ. The CDR3 region is CASSYGLAGAEQYF. The CDR3 nucleotides read TGTGCCAGCAGCTATGGACTAGCGGGAGCCGAGCAGTACTTC.

Many counts were recorded for this clonotype. The V and J genes are TRBV20-1 and TRBJ2-7; perhaps TRBD1 as D (6 bases). CDR1 is DFQATT and CDR2 is SNEGSKA in the germline V gene (reference sequence). The CDR3 covers 14 residues. Trimming stripped 5 bases from V and 3 bases from J, with 17 bases between. The CDR3 DNA reads as TGCAGTGCTTCAGCTTGGGACATGGACTACGAGCAGTACTTC. It specifies CSASAWDMDYEQYF.

A single count supports this clonotype. The rearrangement uses TRBV5-1 and TRBJ2-2; maybe TRBD1 (5 bases). This CDR3 region has 14 residues. V gave up 0 bases and J gave up 6 bases, with 9 bases separating them. Germline loops: CDR1 SGHRS, CDR2 YFSETQ. CDR3 amino acids: CASSLGRVSGELFF. The CDR3 coding sequence is TGCGCCAGCAGCTTGGGCAGGGTTTCCGGGGAGCTGTTTTTT.

In its sample, this clonotype was seen many times. One end of the junction fails to match germline, which may point to a read error. The CDR3 nucleotides are TGCAGCGCTCGAAAGCAACAGGGTGGAATTTCTTTT. Amino acids: CSARKQQGGISF. V gene TRBV29-1 combines with J gene TRBJ1-4, with D maybe TRBD1 (6 bases). Germline V gene lookup returns CDR1 SQVTM and CDR2 ANQGSEA. The CDR3 has 12 amino acids.

In this sample, this clonotype turned up a few times. The chain is built from TRBV2 and TRBJ1-4, with TRBD1 matching over 9 bases. The CDR3 covers 16 residues. The junction had 6 bases not matched to a gene; V was cut back by 6 bases and J by 1 base. Per the germline V gene, CDR1 is SNHLY and CDR2 is FYNNEI. As DNA, the CDR3 is TGTGCCAGCAGCCCGGGACAGGGCCAAACTAATGAAAAACTGTTTTTT. Its translation is CASSPGQGQTNEKLFF.

This clonotype was seen a handful of times. For the CDR3, the DNA is TGTGCCAGCAGCCCTATAACACTAGCGGGAGGGGGCAATGAGCAGTTCTTC. Translation: CASSPITLAGGGNEQFF. The chain recombines TRBV3-1 with TRBJ2-1; 13 bases map to TRBD2. Germline V lookup: CDR1 LGHDT, CDR2 YNNKEL (reference sequence). The CDR3 totals 17 residues. V was pared by 4 bases and J by 6 bases, with 9 bases of the junction left unmatched.

This clonotype was found a few times. This chain connects TRBV5-1 to TRBJ2-1; D gene uncertain. CDR3 length equals 14 residues. In germline, CDR1 is SGHRS, CDR2 YFSETQ. Trimming pared 4 bases from V and 8 bases from J, leaving 16 bases between. For the CDR3, the DNA is TGCGCCAGCAGCCTTTTCACCGCTAGAGATGAGCAGTTCTTC. It yields the protein CASSLFTARDEQFF.

This clonotype was seen at least ten times. The gene calls are TRBV3-1 and TRBJ2-3; D is unclear. Deletions cut 4 bases from V and 0 bases from J, with 2 bases between. CDR1 LGHDT and CDR2 YNNKEL come from the germline V gene (reference sequence). The CDR3 has 12 amino acids. Here the CDR3 DNA reads TGTGCCAGCAGCCGTAGCACAGATACGCAGTATTTT. Its protein product is CASSRSTDTQYF.

There are a few counts of this clonotype. J is TRBJ2-3 and V is TRBV11-2, with D perhaps matching TRBD2 (6 bases). The CDR3 loop spans 15 amino acids. Germline CDR1 reads SGHAT; CDR2 reads FQNNGV. V gave up 7 bases and J gave up 1 base, with 15 bases separating them. The CDR3 coding sequence is TGTGCCAGCAAAGTGGGGACTCTCCGCACAGATACGCAGTATTTT. Amino acids: CASKVGTLRTDTQYF. Combining the CDR3 with reference TRBV11-2 and TRBJ2-3 gives the whole variable domain EAGVAQSPRYKIIEKRQSVAFWCNPISGHATLYWYQQILGQGPKLLIQFQNNGVVDDSQLPKDRFSAERLKGVDSTLKIQPAKLEDSAVYLCASKVGTLRTDTQYFGPGTRLTVL.

The chain joins TRBV5-1 to TRBJ2-1, with 7 bases aligning to TRBD2. Looked up from germline, CDR1 is SGHRS and CDR2 is YFSETQ. The CDR3 is made up of 15 amino acids. J was trimmed by 4 bases and V by 0 bases; bases with no gene match: 4. The CDR3 DNA reads TGCGCCAGCAGCTTGGCGGCTAGCGGATACAATGAGCAGTTCTTC. Protein product: CASSLAASGYNEQFF.

A few counts support this clonotype. The chain has TRBV20-1 and TRBJ2-5; tentatively, D is TRBD1 or TRBD2 (6 bases each). The ends were cut back, 6 bases at V and 2 bases at J, with 13 bases in the middle. The germline gives CDR1 DFQATT, CDR2 SNEGSKA (reference sequence). The CDR3 sequence is 13 residues long. The CDR3 spells CSAGASAQETQYF. The CDR3 DNA reads TGCAGTGCGGGGGCTAGCGCTCAAGAGACCCAGTACTTC.

This clonotype has at least ten counts. This chain joins TRBV12-3 or TRBV12-4 and TRBJ2-4, with TRBD2 matching 8 bases. Losses at the gene ends were 4 bases for V and 1 base for J; bases not matched to a gene: 3. The CDR3 covers 15 residues. The CDR3 nucleotides are TGTGCCAGCAGTTCGGGAGGGGTGGCCAAAAACATTCAGTACTTC. Protein sequence: CASSSGGVAKNIQYF.